The clone carrying this T cell receptor (beta chain) was detected a few times. The target antigen is unknown. The germline CDR1 and CDR2 sequences are MGHRA and YSYEKL. V dropped 4 bases and J dropped 7 bases, with 10 bases sitting between them. CDR3 length equals 13 residues. The data were taken from a study of beta chain features in type 1 diabetes. Whole-study results and caveats: The question of HLA type influencing TCRB rearrangement was one that remained unresolved here. Moderate but significant shortening of TCRB CDR3s was recorded in all four CD4+ subsets from Type 1 diabetes patients. Shorter templates might be favored by PCR, and equally so in patients and in controls.

Of the isolated RNA, all was reverse transcribed, and so the sequenced material was expressed TCRB transcripts. Clones were read by immunoSEQ multiplex PCR, and TCRdb kept only the in-frame ones, dropping some. The sample has around 250,000 clones, 27% seen once; the top ten hold 3.5% to 4.5%. The sequenced sample consisted of central memory CD4+ T cells from blood. This clonotype was obtained from a man aged 25-45 years in good health. This chain joins TRBV4-1 and TRBJ2-2, with D unresolved. CDR3 coding DNA: TGCGCCAGCAGCCTCGGAGAATACGGGGAGCTGTTTTTT. This translates into CASSLGEYGELFF.